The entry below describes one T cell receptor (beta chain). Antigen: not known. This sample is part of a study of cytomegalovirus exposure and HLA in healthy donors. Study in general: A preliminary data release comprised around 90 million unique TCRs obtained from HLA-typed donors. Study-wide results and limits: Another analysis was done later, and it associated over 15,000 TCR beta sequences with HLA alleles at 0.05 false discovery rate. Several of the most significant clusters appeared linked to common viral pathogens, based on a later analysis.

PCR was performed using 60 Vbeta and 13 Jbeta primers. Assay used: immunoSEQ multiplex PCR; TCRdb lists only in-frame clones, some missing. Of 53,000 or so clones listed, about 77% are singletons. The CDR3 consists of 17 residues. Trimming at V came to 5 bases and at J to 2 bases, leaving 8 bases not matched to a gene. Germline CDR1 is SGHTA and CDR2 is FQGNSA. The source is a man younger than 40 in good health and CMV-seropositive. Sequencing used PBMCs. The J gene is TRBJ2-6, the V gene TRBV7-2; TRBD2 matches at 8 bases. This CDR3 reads CASSRGGGMPGANVLTF. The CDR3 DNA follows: TGTGCCAGCAGCCGAGGCGGGGGGATGCCTGGGGCCAACGTCCTGACTTTC.